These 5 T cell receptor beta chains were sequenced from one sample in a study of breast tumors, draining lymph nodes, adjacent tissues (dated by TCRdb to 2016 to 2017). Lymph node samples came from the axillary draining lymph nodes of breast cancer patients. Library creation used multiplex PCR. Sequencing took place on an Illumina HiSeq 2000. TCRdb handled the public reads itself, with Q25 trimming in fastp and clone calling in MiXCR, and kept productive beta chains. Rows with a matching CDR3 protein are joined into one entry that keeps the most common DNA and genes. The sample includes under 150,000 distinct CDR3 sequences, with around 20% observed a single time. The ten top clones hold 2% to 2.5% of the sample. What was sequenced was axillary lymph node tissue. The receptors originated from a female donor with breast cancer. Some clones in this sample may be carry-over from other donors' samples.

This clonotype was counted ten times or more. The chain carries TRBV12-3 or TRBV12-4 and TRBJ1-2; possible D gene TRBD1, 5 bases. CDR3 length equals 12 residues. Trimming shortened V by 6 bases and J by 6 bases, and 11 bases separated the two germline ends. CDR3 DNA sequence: TGTGCCAGCAGCAGGGAAAGTCATGGCTACACCTTC. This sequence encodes CASSRESHGYTF.

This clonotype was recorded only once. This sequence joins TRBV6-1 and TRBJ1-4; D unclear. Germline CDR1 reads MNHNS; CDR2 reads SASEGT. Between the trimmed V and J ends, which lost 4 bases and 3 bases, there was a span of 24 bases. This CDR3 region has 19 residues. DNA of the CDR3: TGTGCCAGCAGTGGAAGCCCGGACGGGCTTTTAGTGGCTAATGAAAAACTGTTTTTT. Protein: CASSGSPDGLLVANEKLFF.

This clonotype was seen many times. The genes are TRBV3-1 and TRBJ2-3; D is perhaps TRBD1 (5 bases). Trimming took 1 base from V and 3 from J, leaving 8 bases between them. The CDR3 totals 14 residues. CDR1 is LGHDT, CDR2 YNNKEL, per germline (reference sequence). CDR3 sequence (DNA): TGTGCCAGCAGCCAAGGGGGCACGACAGATACGCAGTATTTT. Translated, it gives CASSQGGTTDTQYF.

CDR3 sequence (DNA): TGCAGTGCTAGCGACAGGGCTGGGAACACTGAAGCTTTCTTT. This gives the protein CSASDRAGNTEAFF. The genes are TRBV20-1 and TRBJ1-1, with TRBD1 matching 7 bases. V shed 3 bases and J 1 base; nucleotides not matched to a gene: 5. From germline, CDR1 is DFQATT and CDR2 SNEGSKA (reference sequence). CDR3 size: 14 residues.

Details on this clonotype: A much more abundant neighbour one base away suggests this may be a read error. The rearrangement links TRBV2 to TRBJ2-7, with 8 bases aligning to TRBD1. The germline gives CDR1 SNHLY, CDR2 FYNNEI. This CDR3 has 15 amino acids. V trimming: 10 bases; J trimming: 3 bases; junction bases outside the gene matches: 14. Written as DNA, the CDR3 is TGTGCCAACACTCCGACCCGGACAGGGAGCTACGAGCAGTACTTC. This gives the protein CANTPTRTGSYEQYF.